This TCR beta chain was observed in a study of Tregs in tolerant kidney transplant recipients. TCRdb's copy holds only in-frame clones and misses some; the assay was immunoSEQ multiplex PCR. The sample lists around 86,000 clones, 91% occurring once. The nonmyeloablative bone marrow transplants came from related graft donors, with transient mixed chimerism. Unstimulated Tregs (CD4+CD25+CD127-) and CD4+CD25- non-Tregs were sorted from PBMCs. The CDR3 runs 15 residues. The trim removed 3 bases at V and 7 bases at J, leaving 7 bases unmatched. Germline lookup yields CDR1 SGHTA and CDR2 FQGNSA. In regard to this clone: Its antigen remains unknown.

Overall study results and limits: Activated donor B cell expansion appeared to reveal the most relevant donor-specific TCRbeta repertoire. Some patients' samples used different primers over time, so nucleotide sequences weren't comparable. No direct test of biological reproducibility was done here.

The material sequenced was CD4+ T cells from blood (PBMCs), taken 24 months after the transplant. This receptor was identified in a human patient who received a combined kidney and bone marrow transplant. Some T cells may be the graft donor's. This sequence joins TRBV7-2 and TRBJ2-3; 10 nucleotides line up with TRBD2. The CDR3 is CASSLDLAGVNTQYF. CDR3 bases: TGTGCCAGCAGCTTGGACCTAGCGGGGGTGAATACGCAGTATTTT.